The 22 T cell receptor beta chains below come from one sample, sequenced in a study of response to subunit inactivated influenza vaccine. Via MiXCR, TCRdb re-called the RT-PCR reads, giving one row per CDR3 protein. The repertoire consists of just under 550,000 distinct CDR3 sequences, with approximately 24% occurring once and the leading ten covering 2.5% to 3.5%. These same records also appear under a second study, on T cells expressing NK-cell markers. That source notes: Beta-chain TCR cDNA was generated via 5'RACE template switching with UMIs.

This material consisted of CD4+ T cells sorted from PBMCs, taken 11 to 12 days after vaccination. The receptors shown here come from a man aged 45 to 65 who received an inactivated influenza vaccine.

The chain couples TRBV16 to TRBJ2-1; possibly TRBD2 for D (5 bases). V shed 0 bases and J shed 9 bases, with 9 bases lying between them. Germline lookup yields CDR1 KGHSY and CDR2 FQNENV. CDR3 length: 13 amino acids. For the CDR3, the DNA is TGTGCCAGCAGCCAATCGGGAGCTGGTGAGCAGTTCTTC. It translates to CASSQSGAGEQFF. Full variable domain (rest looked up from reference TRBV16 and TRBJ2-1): GEEVAQTPKHLVRGEGQKAKLYCAPIKGHSYVFWYQQVLKNEFKFLISFQNENVFDETGMPKERFSAKCLPNSPCSLEIQATKLEDSAVYFCASSQSGAGEQFFGPGTRLTVL.

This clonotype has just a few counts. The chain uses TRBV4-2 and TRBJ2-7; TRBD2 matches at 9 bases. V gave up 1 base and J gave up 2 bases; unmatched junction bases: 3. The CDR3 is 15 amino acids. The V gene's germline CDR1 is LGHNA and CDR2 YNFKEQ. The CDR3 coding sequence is TGTGCCAGCAGCCAAGGACTAGCGGATCCCTACGAGCAGTACTTC. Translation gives CASSQGLADPYEQYF.

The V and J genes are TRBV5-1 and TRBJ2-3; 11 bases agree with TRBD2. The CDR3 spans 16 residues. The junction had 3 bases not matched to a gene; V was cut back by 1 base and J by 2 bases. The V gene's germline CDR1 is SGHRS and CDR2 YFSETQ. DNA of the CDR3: TGCGCCAGCAGCTTGCCTAGCGGGGGGAACACAGATACGCAGTATTTT. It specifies CASSLPSGGNTDTQYF.

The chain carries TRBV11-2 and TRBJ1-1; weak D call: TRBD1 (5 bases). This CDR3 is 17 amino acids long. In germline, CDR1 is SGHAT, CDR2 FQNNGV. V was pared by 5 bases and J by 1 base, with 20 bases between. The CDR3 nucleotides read TGTGCCAGCAGCCCGCTTAGGGGTCTCCAGGGGAACACTGAAGCTTTCTTT. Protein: CASSPLRGLQGNTEAFF. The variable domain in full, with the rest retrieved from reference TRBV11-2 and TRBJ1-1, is EAGVAQSPRYKIIEKRQSVAFWCNPISGHATLYWYQQILGQGPKLLIQFQNNGVVDDSQLPKDRFSAERLKGVDSTLKIQPAKLEDSAVYLCASSPLRGLQGNTEAFFGQGTRLTVV.

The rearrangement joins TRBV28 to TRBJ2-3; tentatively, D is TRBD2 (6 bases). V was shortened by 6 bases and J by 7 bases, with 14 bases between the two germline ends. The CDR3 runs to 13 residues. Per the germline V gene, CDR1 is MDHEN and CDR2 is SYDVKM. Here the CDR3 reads CASSQEGTNTQYF. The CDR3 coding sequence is TGTGCCAGCAGCCAGGAGGGCACCAATACGCAGTATTTT.

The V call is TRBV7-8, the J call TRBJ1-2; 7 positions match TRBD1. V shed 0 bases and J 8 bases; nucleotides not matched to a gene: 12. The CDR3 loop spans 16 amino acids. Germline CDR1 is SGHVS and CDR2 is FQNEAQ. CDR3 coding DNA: TGTGCCAGCAGCTTAGCGGGGACAGAACATTTGAAGGGCTACACCTTC. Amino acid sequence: CASSLAGTEHLKGYTF.

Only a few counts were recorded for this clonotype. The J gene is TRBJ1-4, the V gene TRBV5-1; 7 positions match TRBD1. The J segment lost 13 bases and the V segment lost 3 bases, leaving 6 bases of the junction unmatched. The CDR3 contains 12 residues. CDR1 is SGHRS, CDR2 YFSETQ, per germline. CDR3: CASSSTGRGLFF. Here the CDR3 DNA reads TGCGCCAGCAGCTCGACAGGGAGAGGACTGTTTTTT.

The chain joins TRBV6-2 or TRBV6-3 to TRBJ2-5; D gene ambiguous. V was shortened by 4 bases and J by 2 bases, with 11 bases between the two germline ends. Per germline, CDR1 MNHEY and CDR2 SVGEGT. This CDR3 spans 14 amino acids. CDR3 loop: CASSSPLLQETQYF. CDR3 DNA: TGTGCCAGCAGTTCCCCTCTACTTCAAGAGACCCAGTACTTC.

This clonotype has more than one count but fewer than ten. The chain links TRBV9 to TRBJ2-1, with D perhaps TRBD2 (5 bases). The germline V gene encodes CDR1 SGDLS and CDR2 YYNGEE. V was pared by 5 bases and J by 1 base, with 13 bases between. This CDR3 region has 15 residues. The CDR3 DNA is TGTGCCAGCAGACGCGGGCCTACATCCTACAATGAGCAGTTCTTC. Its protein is CASRRGPTSYNEQFF.

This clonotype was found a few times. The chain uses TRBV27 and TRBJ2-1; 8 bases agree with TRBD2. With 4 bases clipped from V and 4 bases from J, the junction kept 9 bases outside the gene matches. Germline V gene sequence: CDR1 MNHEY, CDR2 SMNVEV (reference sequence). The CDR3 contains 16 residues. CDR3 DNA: TGTGCCAGCAGTTCCCCCAAAGCGGGAGCGTACAATGAGCAGTTCTTC. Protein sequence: CASSSPKAGAYNEQFF.

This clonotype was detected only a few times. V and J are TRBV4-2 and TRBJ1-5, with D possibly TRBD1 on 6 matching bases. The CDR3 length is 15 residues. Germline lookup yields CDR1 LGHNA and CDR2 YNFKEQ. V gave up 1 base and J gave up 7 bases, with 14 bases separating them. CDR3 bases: TGTGCCAGCAGCCAAGGTCCTGGGGGCGAGCAGCCCCAGCATTTT. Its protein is CASSQGPGGEQPQHF.

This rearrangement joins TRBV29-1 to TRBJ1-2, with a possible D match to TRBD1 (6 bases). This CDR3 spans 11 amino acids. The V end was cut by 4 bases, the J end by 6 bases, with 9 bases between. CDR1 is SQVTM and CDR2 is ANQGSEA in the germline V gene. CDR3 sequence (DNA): TGCAGCGTTGCAGGGGCAGATGGCTACACCTTC. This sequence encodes CSVAGADGYTF. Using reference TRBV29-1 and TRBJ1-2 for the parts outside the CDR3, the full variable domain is SAVISQKPSRDICQRGTSLTIQCQVDSQVTMMFWYRQQPGQSLTLIATANQGSEATYESGFVIDKFPISRPNLTFSTLTVSNMSPEDSSIYLCSVAGADGYTFGSGTRLTVV.

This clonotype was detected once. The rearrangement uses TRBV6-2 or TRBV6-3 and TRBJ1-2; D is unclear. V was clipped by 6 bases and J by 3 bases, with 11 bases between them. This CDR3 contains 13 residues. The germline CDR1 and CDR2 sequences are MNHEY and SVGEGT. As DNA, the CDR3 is TGTGCCAGCAGAGAGATAGCATACTATGGCTACACCTTC. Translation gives CASREIAYYGYTF.

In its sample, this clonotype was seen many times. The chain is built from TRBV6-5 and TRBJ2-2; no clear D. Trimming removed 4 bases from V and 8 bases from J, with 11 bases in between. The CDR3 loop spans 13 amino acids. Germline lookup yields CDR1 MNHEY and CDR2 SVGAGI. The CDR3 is CASSLSNRGELFF. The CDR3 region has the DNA TGTGCCAGCAGTTTGTCTAACCGAGGGGAGCTGTTTTTT.

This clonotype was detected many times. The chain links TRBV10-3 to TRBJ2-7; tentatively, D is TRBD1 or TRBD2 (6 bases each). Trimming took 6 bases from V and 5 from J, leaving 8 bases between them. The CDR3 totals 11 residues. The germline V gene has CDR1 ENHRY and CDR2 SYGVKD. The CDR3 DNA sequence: TGTGCCATCAGAGGGGGGAACGAGCAGTACTTC. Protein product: CAIRGGNEQYF.

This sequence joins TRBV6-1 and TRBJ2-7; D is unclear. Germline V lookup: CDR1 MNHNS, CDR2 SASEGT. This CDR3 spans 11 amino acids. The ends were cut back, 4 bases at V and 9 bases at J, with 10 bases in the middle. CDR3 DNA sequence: TGTGCCAGCAGTGCAGACCCCGGGCAGTACTTC. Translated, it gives CASSADPGQYF.

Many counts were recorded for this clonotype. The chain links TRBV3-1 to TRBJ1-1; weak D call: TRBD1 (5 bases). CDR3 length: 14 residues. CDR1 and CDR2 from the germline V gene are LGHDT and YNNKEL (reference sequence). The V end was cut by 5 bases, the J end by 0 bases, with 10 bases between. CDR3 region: CASSWGRMNTEAFF. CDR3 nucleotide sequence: TGTGCCAGCAGCTGGGGACGGATGAACACTGAAGCTTTCTTT.

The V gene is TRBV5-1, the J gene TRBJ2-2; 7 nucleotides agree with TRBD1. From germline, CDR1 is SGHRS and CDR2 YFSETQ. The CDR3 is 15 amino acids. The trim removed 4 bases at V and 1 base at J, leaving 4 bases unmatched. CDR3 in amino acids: CASSDGTVNTGELFF. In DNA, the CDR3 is TGCGCCAGCAGCGATGGGACAGTGAACACCGGGGAGCTGTTTTTT. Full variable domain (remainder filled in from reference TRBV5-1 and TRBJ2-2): KAGVTQTPRYLIKTRGQQVTLSCSPISGHRSVSWYQQTPGQGLQFLFEYFSETQRNKGNFPGRFSGRQFSNSRSEMNVSTLELGDSALYLCASSDGTVNTGELFFGEGSRLTVL.

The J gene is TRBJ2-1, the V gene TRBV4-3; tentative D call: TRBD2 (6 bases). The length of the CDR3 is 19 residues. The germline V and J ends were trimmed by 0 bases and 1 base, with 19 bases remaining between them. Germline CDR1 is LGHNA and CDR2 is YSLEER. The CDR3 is CASSQDWATGVRSYNEQFF. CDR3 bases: TGCGCCAGCAGCCAAGATTGGGCCACGGGGGTGAGGTCCTACAATGAGCAGTTCTTC.

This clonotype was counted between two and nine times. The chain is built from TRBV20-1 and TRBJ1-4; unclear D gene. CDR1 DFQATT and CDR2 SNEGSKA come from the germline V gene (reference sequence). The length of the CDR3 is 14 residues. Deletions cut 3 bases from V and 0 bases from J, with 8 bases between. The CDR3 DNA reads TGCAGTGCTAGGTACATTGCAACTAATGAAAAACTGTTTTTT. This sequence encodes CSARYIATNEKLFF.

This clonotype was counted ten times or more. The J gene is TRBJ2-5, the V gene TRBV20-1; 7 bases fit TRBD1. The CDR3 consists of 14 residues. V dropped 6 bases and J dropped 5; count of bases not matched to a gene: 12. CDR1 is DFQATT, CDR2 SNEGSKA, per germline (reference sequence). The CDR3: CSASLTTGSETQYF. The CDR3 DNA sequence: TGCAGTGCCTCACTTACGACAGGGAGTGAGACCCAGTACTTC.

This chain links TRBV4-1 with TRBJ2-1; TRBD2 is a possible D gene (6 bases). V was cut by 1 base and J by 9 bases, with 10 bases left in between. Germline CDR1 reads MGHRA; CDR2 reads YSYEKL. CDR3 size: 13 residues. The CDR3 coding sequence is TGCGCCAGCAGCCAAGTCCCCGGGGGTGAGCAGTTCTTC. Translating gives CASSQVPGGEQFF.